The 8 T cell receptor beta chains below come from one sample, sequenced in a study of blood T cell repertoires in COVID-19. Here immunoSEQ multiplex PCR was the method, and the copy in TCRdb shows in-frame clones only, minus some. Counted here are approximately 85,000 clones, 85% occurring once; the ten biggest clones make up roughly 12%. Sequenced input: peripheral blood. Receptor source: a woman in her 70s with active or convalescent COVID-19.

The rearrangement uses TRBV5-4 and TRBJ2-5, with 10 positions matching TRBD2. CDR1 SGHNT and CDR2 YYREEE come from the germline V gene (reference sequence). CDR3 size: 15 residues. V gave up 3 bases and J gave up 5 bases; unmatched junction bases: 7. The CDR3 region has the DNA TGTGCCAGCAGCTCTAGCGGGGGTGGGATGGAGACCCAGTACTTC. It is translated as CASSSSGGGMETQYF.

The V and J genes are TRBV18 and TRBJ2-3, with a weak D call TRBD1 (5 bases). Germline V lookup: CDR1 KGHSH, CDR2 LQKENI. V shed 9 bases and J shed 2 bases, with 15 bases lying between them. This CDR3 has 14 amino acids. CDR3 nucleotides: TGTGCCAGTTTAGGGTTAGGGGCCACAGATACGCAGTATTTT. Protein: CASLGLGATDTQYF.

This clone was recorded only once. This sequence joins TRBV5-1 and TRBJ2-7; 8 positions agree with TRBD1. V shed 3 bases, J shed 6 bases, and the junction held 11 bases outside the gene matches. The length of the CDR3 is 15 residues. Germline V gene sequence: CDR1 SGHRS, CDR2 YFSETQ. CDR3 DNA sequence: TGCGCCAGCAGCTCCAACAGGGGGTCTGAAGGCGAGCAGTACTTC. Residues: CASSSNRGSEGEQYF.

The chain uses TRBV19 and TRBJ1-2; 9 bases agree with TRBD1. J gave up 4 bases and V 3 bases, and 6 bases lay outside the gene matches. Germline CDR1 and CDR2: LNHDA and SQIVND (reference sequence). The CDR3 runs 15 residues. DNA of the CDR3: TGTGCCAGTAGTATGGGGACAGGGTTCCTCTATGGCTACACCTTC. Amino acids: CASSMGTGFLYGYTF.

As DNA, the CDR3 is TGTGCCAGCAGCAGCCGAGGCGGTGTTTCCTACAATGAGCAGTTCTTC. Amino acid sequence: CASSSRGGVSYNEQFF. The V gene is TRBV14, the J gene TRBJ2-1; D remains unclear. The CDR3 is 16 amino acids. CDR1 SGHDN and CDR2 FVKESK come from the germline V gene. V gave up 5 bases and J gave up 1 base, with 15 bases separating them.

The chain couples TRBV7-2 to TRBJ2-2, with D possibly matching TRBD1 (6 bases). Trimming cost V 0 bases and J 5 bases, with 10 bases left between them. The CDR3 consists of 15 residues. Germline CDR1 reads SGHTA; CDR2 reads FQGNSA. The CDR3 coding sequence is TGTGCCAGCAGCTTAGCGCTTGGACAGACCGGGGAGCTGTTTTTT. Residues: CASSLALGQTGELFF.

The chain is built from TRBV12-1 and TRBJ1-2; the D segment call TRBD1 is taken from the table without a DNA check. TRBV12-1 is a documented pseudogene. The CDR3 runs 12 residues. The CDR3 sequence is CARHRGDYGYTF. Written as DNA, the CDR3 is TGTGCCAGACACAGGGGGGACTATGGCTACACCTTC.

The chain employs TRBV9 and TRBJ1-4, with D possibly matching TRBD1 (6 bases). CDR1 SGDLS and CDR2 YYNGEE come from the germline V gene. V lost 1 base and J lost 11, with 15 bases in between. The CDR3 has 14 residues. For the CDR3, the DNA is TGTGCCAGCAGCGTATCAGGGGCGGGGGAGAAACTGTTTTTT. It codes for CASSVSGAGEKLFF.